Following are 30 T cell receptor beta chains from one sample sequenced in a study of beta chain features in type 1 diabetes. Study results and caveats: Type 1 diabetes patients had TCRB CDR3s that were shorter (moderately but significantly so) in all four CD4+ subsets.

For these TCRs, the target antigens are not known. What was sequenced were expressed TCRB transcripts, since all of the isolated RNA had been reverse transcribed. Sequencing was performed with immunoSEQ multiplex PCR; in TCRdb, only in-frame clones are kept and a portion is missing. The data hold about 660,000 clones, with over 13% observed a single time. The specimen sequenced was naive CD4+ T cells from blood. The source is a man aged 18 to 29 with type 1 diabetes.

The V call is TRBV29-1, the J call TRBJ2-1; D might be TRBD2 (6 bases). From germline, CDR1 is SQVTM and CDR2 ANQGSEA. V gave up 6 bases and J gave up 7 bases, with 16 bases separating them. The CDR3 is 13 residues long. DNA for the CDR3: TGCAGCGTGATAGAGGGACTTGGGAATGAGCAGTTCTTC. Residues: CSVIEGLGNEQFF.

The rearrangement uses TRBV5-6 and TRBJ1-6, with D perhaps matching TRBD1 (5 bases). This CDR3 region has 14 residues. Trimming removed 3 bases from V and 7 bases from J, with 11 bases in between. The germline CDR1 and CDR2 sequences are SGHDT and YYEEEE. CDR3 sequence (DNA): TGTGCCAGCAGCTGGGGACTGACCAATTCACCCCTCCACTTT. It specifies CASSWGLTNSPLHF. Complete variable domain (other parts from reference TRBV5-6 and TRBJ1-6): DAGVTQSPTHLIKTRGQQVTLRCSPKSGHDTVSWYQQALGQGPQFIFQYYEEEERQRGNFPDRFSGHQFPNYSSELNVNALLLGDSALYLCASSWGLTNSPLHFGNGTRLTVT.

This clone occurred a few times. This chain joins TRBV29-1 and TRBJ2-7; 7 positions agree with TRBD2. Germline loops: CDR1 SQVTM, CDR2 ANQGSEA. The CDR3 runs to 13 residues. Trimming cost V 6 bases and J 2 bases; bases outside gene matches: 7. The CDR3 DNA reads as TGCAGCGTAGCGGGACTTCCCACCTACGAGCAGTACTTC. Translating gives CSVAGLPTYEQYF.

The gene calls are TRBV27 and TRBJ2-7, with 7 positions matching TRBD1. Per the germline V gene, CDR1 is MNHEY and CDR2 is SMNVEV (reference sequence). V dropped 9 bases and J dropped 0; count of bases not matched to a gene: 5. The CDR3 spans 13 residues. The CDR3 spells CASGDSSSYEQYF. DNA of the CDR3: TGTGCCAGTGGGGACAGCAGCTCCTACGAGCAGTACTTC.

The genes are TRBV23-1 and TRBJ2-5, with D possibly being TRBD2 (5 bases). TRBV23-1 is noted as an ORF with a role that remains uncertain. The ends were cut back, 2 bases at V and 5 bases at J, with 15 bases in the middle. The CDR3 has 15 residues. The CDR3 DNA sequence: TGCGCCAGCAGTCAACGAATGCGGGTCTTGGAGACCCAGTACTTC. This encodes CASSQRMRVLETQYF.

The chain employs TRBV9 and TRBJ1-1; 7 positions match TRBD1. With V trimmed by 3 bases and J by 5 bases, 4 bases remained unmatched. This CDR3 has 13 amino acids. Germline V gene sequence: CDR1 SGDLS, CDR2 YYNGEE. The CDR3 DNA is TGTGCCAGCAGCGGACTGGACAGGACTGAAGCTTTCTTT. It yields the protein CASSGLDRTEAFF.

This clone has just a few counts. This same CDR3 is encoded by further DNA sequences in the sample. The chain has TRBV7-9 and TRBJ2-1; the D is unclear. The V end lost 1 base, the J end lost 6 bases, and 1 base lay between the germline ends. The CDR3 loop spans 11 amino acids. The germline CDR1 and CDR2 sequences are SEHNR and FQNEAQ (reference sequence). The DNA of the CDR3 is TGTGCCAGCAGCTTAGGCAATGAGCAGTTCTTC. Translating gives CASSLGNEQFF.

This clone came up a few times. The gene calls are TRBV6-1 and TRBJ1-2; D gene ambiguous. CDR1 and CDR2 (germline): MNHNS, SASEGT. The V end lost 6 bases, the J end lost 14 bases, and 13 bases lay between the germline ends. The CDR3 length is 10 residues. The CDR3 loop is CASRGDGETF. The CDR3 bases are TGTGCCAGCAGGGGCGACGGAGAGACCTTC.

This clone has a handful of counts. The rearrangement links TRBV14 to TRBJ1-2, with D perhaps matching TRBD1 (5 bases). Trimming took 0 bases from V and 8 from J, leaving 13 bases between them. CDR3 length equals 14 residues. CDR1 is SGHDN, CDR2 FVKESK, per germline. CDR3 nucleotides: TGTGCCAGCAGCCAAGATCCAGGGTTGAGAGGCTACACCTTC. Protein product: CASSQDPGLRGYTF.

The CDR3 region is CASTQTGTGVQETQYF. CDR3 DNA sequence: TGTGCCAGCACCCAAACCGGGACAGGGGTTCAAGAGACCCAGTACTTC. The rearrangement links TRBV7-2 to TRBJ2-5, with 10 bases fitting TRBD1. This CDR3 spans 16 amino acids. Germline values: CDR1 SGHTA, CDR2 FQGNSA. After removal of 7 bases from V and 2 bases from J, the junction contained 10 bases not matched to a gene.

The chain couples TRBV29-1 to TRBJ2-7; D is unclear. V lost 4 bases to trimming and J lost 2 bases, with 12 bases between them. Germline CDR1 is SQVTM and CDR2 is ANQGSEA. The CDR3 length is 13 residues. CDR3 DNA sequence: TGCAGCGTTGGGGTCCCCAACGCCTACGAGCAGTACTTC. Protein: CSVGVPNAYEQYF.

The rearrangement joins TRBV19 to TRBJ1-6, with D perhaps TRBD1 (5 bases). The CDR3 consists of 13 residues. CDR1 LNHDA and CDR2 SQIVND come from the germline V gene (reference sequence). Trimming left V 6 bases short and J 14 bases short, with 17 bases between. CDR3 amino acids: CASSTGTVITLHF. In DNA, the CDR3 is TGTGCCAGTAGCACCGGGACGGTCATCACCCTCCACTTT.

This clone occurred a few times. The J gene is TRBJ2-3, the V gene TRBV19; D not certain. The CDR3 consists of 14 residues. Germline V gene data show CDR1 as LNHDA and CDR2 as SQIVND (reference sequence). The V end lost 5 bases, the J end lost 0 bases, and 9 bases lay between the germline ends. The CDR3 nucleotides are TGTGCCAGTAGTTGGGGAACTAGCACAGATACGCAGTATTTT. Amino acids: CASSWGTSTDTQYF.

This clone was detected a few times. The V call is TRBV4-3, the J call TRBJ1-1, with D uncertain. Germline CDR1 LGHNA, CDR2 YSLEER. V dropped 8 bases and J dropped 5 bases, with 24 bases sitting between them. The CDR3 runs 16 residues. The CDR3 region has the DNA TGCGCCAGCGTTGATAGTTATAATGGTGTAGGTACTGAAGCTTTCTTT. Translation gives CASVDSYNGVGTEAFF.

This sequence joins TRBV28 and TRBJ2-3; weak D call: TRBD2 (5 bases). CDR3 length equals 15 residues. Germline CDR1 MDHEN, CDR2 SYDVKM. The germline V and J ends were trimmed by 10 bases and 3 bases, with 20 bases remaining between them. CDR3 sequence reads: CATLFLGRGTDTQYF. In DNA form, the CDR3 reads TGTGCCACCCTCTTTCTAGGGCGAGGGACAGATACGCAGTATTTT.

This clone was detected a few times. The chain combines TRBV30 with TRBJ1-1; D unresolved. Per germline, CDR1 GTSNPN and CDR2 SVGIG (reference sequence). Trimming took 0 bases from V and 4 from J, leaving 9 bases between them. This CDR3 region has 13 residues. The CDR3, as DNA: TGTGCCTGGAGTGTAGAGGTGGGCACTGAAGCTTTCTTT. Its translation is CAWSVEVGTEAFF.

This rearrangement joins TRBV13 to TRBJ2-7, with TRBD2 matching over 9 bases. Germline V gene sequence: CDR1 PRHDT, CDR2 FYEKMQ (reference sequence). This CDR3 spans 15 amino acids. J gave up 0 bases and V 5 bases, and 5 bases lay outside the gene matches. CDR3 sequence: CASSLLTSGSYEQYF. The CDR3 bases are TGTGCCAGCAGCCTCTTGACTAGCGGCTCCTACGAGCAGTACTTC.

V usage is TRBV19 and J usage is TRBJ1-2; maybe TRBD1 (6 bases). The germline gives CDR1 LNHDA, CDR2 SQIVND (reference sequence). Trimming pared 10 bases from V and 2 bases from J, leaving 26 bases between. The CDR3 has 17 residues. Here the CDR3 DNA reads TGTGCCACCACCCCCCTTTACGCGGGGGCTGGAAACTATGGCTACACCTTC. It yields the protein CATTPLYAGAGNYGYTF.

V usage is TRBV2 and J usage is TRBJ2-2; D gene uncertain. V was pared by 6 bases and J by 6 bases, with 11 bases between. The germline V gene has CDR1 SNHLY and CDR2 FYNNEI. The CDR3 is made up of 13 amino acids. CDR3 DNA: TGTGCCAGCAGCCCAGAGTATGCCGGGGAGCTGTTTTTT. It translates to CASSPEYAGELFF.

The genes are TRBV4-2 and TRBJ2-5; D might be TRBD1 (6 bases). V lost 4 bases and J 1 base, leaving 10 bases between the germline ends. This CDR3 is 14 amino acids long. CDR1 is LGHNA, CDR2 YNFKEQ, per germline. CDR3 DNA sequence: TGTGCCAGCAGCCGGACAGCACCCCAAGAGACCCAGTACTTC. It yields the protein CASSRTAPQETQYF.

The sample holds a few counts of this clone. The chain carries TRBV19 and TRBJ2-5, with a possible D match to TRBD2 (5 bases). Germline V gene sequence: CDR1 LNHDA, CDR2 SQIVND (reference sequence). The CDR3 loop spans 16 amino acids. Deletions cut 4 bases from V and 9 bases from J, with 24 bases between. CDR3 in amino acids: CASSRTEMAPSMAQYF. CDR3 DNA sequence: TGTGCCAGTAGTAGGACCGAGATGGCGCCTAGCATGGCCCAGTACTTC.

V usage is TRBV18 and J usage is TRBJ2-7; 10 nucleotides match TRBD2. V lost 5 bases to trimming and J lost 1 base; unmatched junction nucleotides: 5. CDR3 length: 15 residues. Germline CDR1 reads KGHSH; CDR2 reads LQKENI. As DNA, the CDR3 is TGTGCCAGCTCAATAGGACTAGCGGTTTCCTACGAGCAGTACTTC. Protein: CASSIGLAVSYEQYF. The whole variable domain, remainder taken from reference TRBV18 and TRBJ2-7, is NAGVMQNPRHLVRRRGQEARLRCSPMKGHSHVYWYRQLPEEGLKFMVYLQKENIIDESGMPKERFSAEFPKEGPSILRIQQVVRGDSAAYFCASSIGLAVSYEQYFGPGTRLTVT.

The chain combines TRBV7-3 with TRBJ2-5; 9 bases fit TRBD1. The CDR3 is made up of 14 amino acids. The germline V gene has CDR1 SGHTA and CDR2 FQGTGA. Germline trimming cut 5 bases from V and 2 bases from J; bases unmatched to any gene: 3. The CDR3 here is CASSPGTGQETQYF. CDR3 coding DNA: TGTGCCAGCAGCCCGGGGACAGGGCAAGAGACCCAGTACTTC.

The table lists this clone with a few counts. Other DNA variants within this sample encode the same CDR3. This chain uses TRBV20-1 with TRBJ2-1; D is unclear. Germline V gives CDR1 DFQATT, CDR2 SNEGSKA (reference sequence). Between the trimmed V and J ends, which lost 0 bases and 5 bases, there was a span of 2 bases. The CDR3 loop spans 11 amino acids. CDR3 amino acids: CSAREDNEQFF. In DNA, the CDR3 is TGCAGTGCTAGAGAGGACAATGAGCAGTTCTTC.

This chain uses TRBV7-9 with TRBJ2-7, with 10 bases aligning to TRBD1. Trimming removed 1 base from V and 11 bases from J; junction bases left unmatched: 2. The CDR3 is made up of 12 amino acids. Germline assignment: CDR1 SEHNR and CDR2 FQNEAQ (reference sequence). In DNA, the CDR3 is TGTGCCAGCAGCTTAGAGGACAGGGGGAAGTACTTC. It is translated as CASSLEDRGKYF.

This clone was observed a few times. This chain links TRBV7-9 with TRBJ2-7; D is ambiguous. Per germline, CDR1 SEHNR and CDR2 FQNEAQ (reference sequence). V was clipped by 4 bases and J by 0 bases, with 13 bases between them. The CDR3 runs 15 residues. CDR3 DNA: TGTGCCAGCAGCTCCCTCACTGCCATCTCCTACGAGCAGTACTTC. Amino acids: CASSSLTAISYEQYF.

CDR3 DNA: TGCGCCAGCAGCCCCGGGACAGGGGACACTGAAGCTTTCTTT. It yields the protein CASSPGTGDTEAFF. V is TRBV5-1 and J is TRBJ1-1, with 10 bases lining up with TRBD1. From germline, CDR1 is SGHRS and CDR2 YFSETQ. The CDR3 totals 14 residues. V trimming: 4 bases; J trimming: 3 bases; junction bases outside the gene matches: 3.

The J gene is TRBJ2-3, the V gene TRBV10-3; D possibly corresponds to TRBD1 (6 bases). The CDR3 is 15 amino acids. Germline CDR1 reads ENHRY; CDR2 reads SYGVKD. Trimming shortened V by 0 bases and J by 0 bases, and 7 bases separated the two germline ends. CDR3 nucleotides: TGTGCCATCAGTGAGTCGACAGGTAGCACAGATACGCAGTATTTT. Its protein is CAISESTGSTDTQYF.

V gene TRBV5-1 combines with J gene TRBJ1-5; TRBD1 might be the D (6 bases). Per the germline V gene, CDR1 is SGHRS and CDR2 is YFSETQ. The CDR3 length is 13 residues. Trimming took off 4 bases at V and 5 bases at J, with 10 bases between the two ends. In DNA, the CDR3 is TGCGCCAGCAGCGCCGGGGGCTATCAGCCCCAGCATTTT. Its translation is CASSAGGYQPQHF.

This clone showed up just a few times. The genes are TRBV5-6 and TRBJ1-2; the D is unclear. This CDR3 comprises 16 residues. V lost 1 base and J 4 bases, leaving 17 bases between the germline ends. Germline loops: CDR1 SGHDT, CDR2 YYEEEE. The CDR3 DNA follows: TGTGCCAGCAGCTTGTTGTCATCGGGTTCGCGCTATGGCTACACCTTC. It encodes CASSLLSSGSRYGYTF.